This T cell receptor (beta chain) was found in a study of T cell responses to AZD1222 COVID-19 vaccine. Method: immunoSEQ multiplex PCR; TCRdb's copy keeps in-frame clones and lacks some. Of roughly 87,000 clones listed, 88% are singletons. About this clone itself: What it binds is unknown.

Study observations and caveats: Close to half of all spike-specific TCRs reportedly target regions of the variants that are unmutated. Mostly white British, mostly female donors; authors suggested clonal diversity may be underestimated.

The source material was peripheral blood, sampled 28 days after the second AZD1222 dose. This clonotype was obtained from an adult who received the AZD1222 COVID-19 vaccine.

The CDR3 bases are TGTGCCAGCAGCCAAGATTTGGTGGGTCAGCCCCAGCATTTT. Translated: CASSQDLVGQPQHF. The rearrangement uses TRBV3-1 (or the pseudogene TRBV3-2) and TRBJ1-5; D is unclear. V lost 0 bases, J lost 6 bases, and 9 bases lay in between. This CDR3 contains 14 residues. The V gene's germline CDR1 is LGHDT and CDR2 YNNKEL (reference sequence).